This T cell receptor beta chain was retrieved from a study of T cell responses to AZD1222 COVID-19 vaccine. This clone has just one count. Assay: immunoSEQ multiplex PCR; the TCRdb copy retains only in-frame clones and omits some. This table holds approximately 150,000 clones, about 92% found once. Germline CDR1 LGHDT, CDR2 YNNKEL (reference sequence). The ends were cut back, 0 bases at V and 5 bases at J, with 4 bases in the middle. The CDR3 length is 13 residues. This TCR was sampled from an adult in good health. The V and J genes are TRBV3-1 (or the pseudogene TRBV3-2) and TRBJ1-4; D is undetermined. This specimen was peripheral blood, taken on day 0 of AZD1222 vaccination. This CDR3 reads CASSQEWNEKLFF. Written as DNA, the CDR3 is TGTGCCAGCAGCCAAGAGTGGAATGAAAAACTGTTTTTT.